What follows are 3 T cell receptor beta chains derived from one specimen sequenced in a study of T cell clonotyping in hematopoietic cell transplantation. Data came from immunoSEQ multiplex PCR; TCRdb stores just in-frame clones and leaves some out. The data show some 9,300 clones, less than 60% seen once. The sequencing used peripheral blood mononuclear cells, collected 100 days after allogeneic stem cell transplant. The receptors here all came from a female patient in her fifties who had an allogeneic stem cell transplant from an unrelated donor, so the T cells may come from the graft donor. Some clones in this sample may be carry-over from other donors' samples.

In DNA, the CDR3 is TGCAGCGTTGTCGGACAGCGGGACGAGCAGTACTTC. It is translated as CSVVGQRDEQYF. V is TRBV29-1 and J is TRBJ2-7, with D perhaps given as TRBD1 or TRBD2 (6 bases each). Trimming took 4 bases from V and 5 from J, leaving 12 bases between them. This CDR3 region has 12 residues. Germline V CDR1 and CDR2: SQVTM, ANQGSEA.

The J gene is TRBJ1-6, the V gene TRBV19; D is uncertain. The V end lost 2 bases, the J end lost 8 bases, and 19 bases lay between the germline ends. The CDR3 runs 17 residues. The germline CDR1 and CDR2 sequences are LNHDA and SQIVND (reference sequence). The CDR3 bases are TGTGCCAGTAGTATATTTTGGCGGGGAACCGAAGATTCACCCCTCCACTTT. It specifies CASSIFWRGTEDSPLHF.

This chain links TRBV21-1 with TRBJ2-7. TRBV21-1 has pseudogene status. There are 11 residues in the CDR3. In DNA, the CDR3 is TGTGCCAGCAGCATCCGGAACGAGCAGTACTTC. Residues: CASSIRNEQYF.